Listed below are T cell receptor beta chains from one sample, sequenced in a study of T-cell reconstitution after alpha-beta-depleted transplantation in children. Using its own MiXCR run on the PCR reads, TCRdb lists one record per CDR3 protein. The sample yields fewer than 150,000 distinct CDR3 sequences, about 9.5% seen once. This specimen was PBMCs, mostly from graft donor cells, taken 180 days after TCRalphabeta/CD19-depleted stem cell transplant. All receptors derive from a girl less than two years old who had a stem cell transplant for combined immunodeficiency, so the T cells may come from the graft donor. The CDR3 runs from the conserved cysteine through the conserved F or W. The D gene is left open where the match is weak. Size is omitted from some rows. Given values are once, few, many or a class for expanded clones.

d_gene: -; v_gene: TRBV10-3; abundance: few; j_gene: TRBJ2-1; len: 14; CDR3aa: CAITNGALYNEQFF; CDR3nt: TGTGCCATCACCAATGGGGCTCTCTACAATGAGCAGTTCTTC
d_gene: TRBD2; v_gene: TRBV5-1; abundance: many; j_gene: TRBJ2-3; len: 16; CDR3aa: CASSLNPSGSTDTQYF; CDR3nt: TGCGCCAGCAGCTTGAATCCTAGCGGAAGCACAGATACGCAGTATTTT
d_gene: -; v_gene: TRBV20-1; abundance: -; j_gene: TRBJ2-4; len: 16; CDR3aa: CSAPQVGAPGGNIQYF; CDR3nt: TGCAGTGCCCCTCAGGTGGGAGCACCAGGGGGGAACATTCAGTACTTC
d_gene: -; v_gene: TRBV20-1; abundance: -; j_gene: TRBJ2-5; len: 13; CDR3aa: CSARAGAKETQYF; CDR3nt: TGCAGTGCTAGAGCGGGGGCGAAAGAGACCCAGTACTTC
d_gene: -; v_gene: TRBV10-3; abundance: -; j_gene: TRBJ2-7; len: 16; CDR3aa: CAISSRAGTLGYEQYF; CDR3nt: TGTGCCATCAGTTCCCGAGCCGGGACCCTGGGCTACGAGCAGTACTTC
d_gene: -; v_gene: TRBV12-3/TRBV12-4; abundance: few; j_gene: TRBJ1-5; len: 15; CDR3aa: CASSLQGGSNQPQHF; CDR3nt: TGTGCCAGCAGTTTACAAGGGGGAAGCAATCAGCCCCAGCATTTT
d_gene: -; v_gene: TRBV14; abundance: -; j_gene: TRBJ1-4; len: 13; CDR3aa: CASSHLGNEKLFF; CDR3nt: TGTGCCAGCAGCCACCTCGGGAATGAAAAACTGTTTTTT
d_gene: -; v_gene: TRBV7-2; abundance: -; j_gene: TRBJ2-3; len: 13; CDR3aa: CASSLTPSGTQYF; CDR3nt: TGTGCCAGCAGCTTAACTCCCTCTGGTACGCAGTATTTT
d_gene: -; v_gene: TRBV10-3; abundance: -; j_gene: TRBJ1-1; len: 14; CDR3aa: CAISLGLAATEAFF; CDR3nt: TGTGCCATCAGCTTGGGACTGGCTGCCACTGAAGCTTTCTTT
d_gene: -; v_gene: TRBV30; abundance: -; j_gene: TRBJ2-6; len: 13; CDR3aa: CACRQSGANVLTF; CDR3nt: TGTGCCTGTAGGCAGAGTGGGGCCAACGTCCTGACTTTC
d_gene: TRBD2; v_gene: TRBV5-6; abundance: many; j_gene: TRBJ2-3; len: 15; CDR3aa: CASSLGGGWADTQYF; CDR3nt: TGTGCCAGCAGCTTGGGCGGGGGATGGGCAGATACGCAGTATTTT
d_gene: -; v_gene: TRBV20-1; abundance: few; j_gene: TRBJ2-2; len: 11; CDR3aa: CSASSRGELFF; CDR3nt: TGCAGTGCTAGTTCCCGCGGGGAGCTGTTTTTT
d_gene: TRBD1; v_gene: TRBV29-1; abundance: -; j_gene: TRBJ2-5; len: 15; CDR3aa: CSVEFRDRGLETQYF; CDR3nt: TGCAGCGTTGAGTTCCGGGACAGGGGGCTGGAGACCCAGTACTTC
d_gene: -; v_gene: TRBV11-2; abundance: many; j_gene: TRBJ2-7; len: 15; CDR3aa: CASSLDTGNLWEQYF; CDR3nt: TGTGCCAGCAGCTTAGATACAGGGAACCTTTGGGAGCAGTACTTC
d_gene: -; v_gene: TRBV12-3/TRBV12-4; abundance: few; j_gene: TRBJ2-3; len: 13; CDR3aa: CASSQTSTDTQYF; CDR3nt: TGTGCCAGCAGTCAGACTAGCACAGATACGCAGTATTTT
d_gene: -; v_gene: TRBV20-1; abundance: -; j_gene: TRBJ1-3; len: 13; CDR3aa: CSAREQFGNTIYF; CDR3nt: TGCAGTGCTAGAGAACAGTTTGGAAACACCATATATTTT
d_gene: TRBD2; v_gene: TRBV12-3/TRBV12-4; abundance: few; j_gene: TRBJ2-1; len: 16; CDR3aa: CASSPRGGRRYNEQFF; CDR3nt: TGTGCCAGCAGCCCCCGGGGGGGCAGACGTTACAATGAGCAGTTCTTC
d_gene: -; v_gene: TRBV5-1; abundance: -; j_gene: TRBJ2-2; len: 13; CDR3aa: CASSEQNTGELFF; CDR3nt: TGCGCCAGCAGCGAACAGAACACCGGGGAGCTGTTTTTT
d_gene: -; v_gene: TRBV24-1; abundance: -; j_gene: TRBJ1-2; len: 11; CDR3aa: CATSDSNGYTF; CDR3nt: TGTGCCACCAGTGATTCGAATGGCTACACCTTC
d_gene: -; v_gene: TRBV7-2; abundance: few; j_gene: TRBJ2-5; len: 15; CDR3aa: CASSLVGTDQETQYF; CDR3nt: TGTGCCAGCAGCTTAGTCGGGACGGATCAAGAGACCCAGTACTTC
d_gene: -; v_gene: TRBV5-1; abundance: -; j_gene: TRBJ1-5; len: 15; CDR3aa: CASSLGGGSNQPQHF; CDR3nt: TGCGCCAGCAGCTTGGGTGGGGGGAGCAATCAGCCCCAGCATTTT
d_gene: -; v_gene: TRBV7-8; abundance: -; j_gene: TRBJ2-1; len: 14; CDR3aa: CASSSFWDFSEQFF; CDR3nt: TGTGCCAGCAGCTCCTTTTGGGACTTTAGTGAGCAGTTCTTC